This T cell receptor (beta chain) emerged from a study of blood T cells in healthy people across ages (dated by TCRdb to the mid-2010s). At the level of the whole study: Template switching captured roughly one uniquely barcoded TCR beta cDNA molecule per two T cells in model experiments. Using deep sequencing normalized with unique cDNA molecular identifiers, the study measured how TCR beta repertoire diversity changes with age. Donors were grouped into four age groups: young (average 16 years), middle-aged (39), aged (around 60) and long-lived (less than 85). To avoid experimental bias, donors of different ages were distributed randomly across sequencing lanes. Two additional independent replicas of 1 million unique cDNA reads from the same blood draw were analyzed for two donors (one aged 18 to 30 and one aged 80 or older). The investigation overall reported the following: Estimates of total diversity based on one million sequenced T cells were considered lower bounds and underestimates. Compared with the aged group, the long-lived group had more naive CD4+ T cells, fewer expanded clones and increased TCR diversity, a pattern suggesting age selection. Bulk unsorted PBMC profiling prevented conclusive comparison of naive and antigen-experienced compartments. Observed TCR beta diversity per million T cells fell roughly linearly with age, and a significant reduction was already apparent by age around 40. The percentage of naive T cells measured by flow cytometry correlated strongly with observed TCR beta diversity. The CMV infection status of donors was not known, potentially confounding age-related changes in expanded clonotypes.

The CDR3 runs 13 amino acids, cysteine and phenylalanine included. The entry retains the CDR3 DNA only, 39 bases that are in frame from base 1. CDR1 MNHEY and CDR2 SVGEGT are derived from the germline V gene. V drops 8 bases and J drops 1 base, leaving 12 bases in between. Donors were around 37 systemically healthy Caucasian individuals from Russia aged roughly 6 to 95 years. Each donor gave about 9.2 milliliters of peripheral blood, drawn into EDTA-treated Vacutainer tubes. Ficoll-Paque density-gradient centrifugation was used to isolate PBMCs, with at least 7 million per sample. Trizol reagent was used to extract total RNA from the PBMCs, yielding at least 5 micrograms per sample. For every donor, an aliquot of PBMCs went through flow cytometry to measure the percentages of naive CD45RAhigh/CD27high T cells. This clonotype came up a few times. The target of this receptor is not known. Qualities for individual bases were not recorded, and no much larger clone is one base off.

Library prep was done by 5' RACE. These reads were obtained on an Illumina HiSeq 2500. A second roughly 6 to 12 cycle PCR used a sample-barcoded 5' primer and a J-beta primer mix. A template-switch 5' adaptor carrying 12 random nucleotides introduced a unique molecular identifier onto each TCR beta cDNA molecule. At least 2.5 million CDR3-containing paired-end reads were obtained from each sample. First-strand cDNA synthesis was performed from all RNA using the Mint cDNA synthesis kit, with priming by a TRBC-specific oligonucleotide. All cDNA was treated with uracil-DNA glycosylase and then went through a first 18-cycle PCR with the universal primers M1SS and BC2_uni_R. For the original study's pipeline: Normalization of each sample was performed by random selection of 1 million high-quality reads, each carrying a distinct molecular identifier. Reads sharing molecular identifiers were discarded rather than binned into consensus sequences. MiTCR, run with a Q25 quality threshold and the strictest error-elimination algorithm, handled CDR3 identification, clonotype clustering and error correction. A nonparametric unseen species model using Euler transformation provided a lower-bound estimate of total TCR beta diversity. TCRdb redid the processing of the public reads, applying fastp at Q25 and MiXCR, and retained in-frame beta chains. When rows share a CDR3 protein, they turn into one entry using the most common DNA and genes. The authors' filters were not applied to this entry. The sample has just over 800,000 distinct CDR3 sequences on record, about 62% of them singletons. Around a quarter of the sample is in the top ten clones.

The sequence was collected from a man younger than 45 in good health. The source material was blood. The sequence joins TRBV6-2 or TRBV6-3 to TRBJ2-7; the D gene assignment is ambiguous. The DNA sequence reads TGTGCCAGCCGAGGATCTGGGTCCTACGAGCAGTACTTC. Its protein is CASRGSGSYEQYF.